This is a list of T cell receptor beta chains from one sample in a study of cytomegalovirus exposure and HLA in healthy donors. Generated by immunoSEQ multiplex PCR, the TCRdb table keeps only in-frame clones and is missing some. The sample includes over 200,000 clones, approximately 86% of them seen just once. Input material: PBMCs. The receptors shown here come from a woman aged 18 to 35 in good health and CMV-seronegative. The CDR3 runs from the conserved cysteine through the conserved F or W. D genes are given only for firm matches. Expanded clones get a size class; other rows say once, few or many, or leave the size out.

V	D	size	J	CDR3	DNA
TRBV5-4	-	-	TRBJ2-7	CASSLPGLRSEQYF	TGTGCCAGCAGCTTACCGGGACTGAGGTCCGAGCAGTACTTC
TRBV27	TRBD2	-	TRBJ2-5	CASKNGSGRETQYF	TGTGCCAGCAAAAATGGTAGCGGGAGAGAGACCCAGTACTTC
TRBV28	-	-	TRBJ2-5	CASKVGGEETQYF	TGTGCCAGCAAAGTAGGGGGGGAAGAGACCCAGTACTTC
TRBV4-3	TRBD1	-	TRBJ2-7	CASSQDLTGGQYF	TGCGCCAGCAGCCAAGATCTGACAGGGGGGCAGTACTTC
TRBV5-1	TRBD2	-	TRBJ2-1	CASSLETSYLGNEQFF	TGCGCCAGCAGCTTGGAGACTAGCTATCTTGGGAATGAGCAGTTCTTC
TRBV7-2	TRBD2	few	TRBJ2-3	CASSLGLAGDTQYF	TGTGCCAGCAGCCTCGGACTAGCTGGCGATACGCAGTATTTT
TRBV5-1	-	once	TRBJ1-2	CASNLPGRDYGYTF	TGCGCCAGCAATCTACCTGGCAGGGACTATGGCTACACCTTC
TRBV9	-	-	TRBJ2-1	CASSVSSVRRVNEQFF	TGTGCCAGCAGCGTGTCTAGCGTGAGGCGGGTCAATGAGCAGTTCTTC
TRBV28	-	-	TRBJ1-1	CASSLAGQGRNTEAFF	TGTGCCAGCAGTTTGGCTGGGCAAGGGAGGAACACTGAAGCTTTCTTT
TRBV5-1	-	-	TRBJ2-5	CASSLTSGGVQETQYF	TGCGCCAGCAGCTTGACCAGCGGAGGGGTACAAGAGACCCAGTACTTC
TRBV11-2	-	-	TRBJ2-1	CASSLEGSSYNEQFF	TGTGCCAGCAGCTTAGAGGGCAGCTCCTACAATGAGCAGTTCTTC
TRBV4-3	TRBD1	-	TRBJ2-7	CASSQEPGGYYEQYF	TGCGCCAGCAGCCAAGAACCAGGGGGCTATTACGAGCAGTACTTC
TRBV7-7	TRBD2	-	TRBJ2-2	CASGLAGGPEDTGELFF	TGTGCTAGCGGCCTAGCGGGAGGGCCAGAGGACACCGGGGAGCTGTTTTTT
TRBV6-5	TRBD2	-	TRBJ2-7	CASSYSVAGTYEQYF	TGTGCCAGCAGTTACTCGGTAGCGGGGACTTACGAGCAGTACTTC
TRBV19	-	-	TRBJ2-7	CASSSGGSYEQYF	TGTGCCAGTAGTTCGGGTGGGTCCTACGAGCAGTACTTC
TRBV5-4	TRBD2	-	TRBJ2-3	CASTPGTSSDTQYF	TGTGCCAGCACCCCCGGGACTAGCTCAGATACGCAGTATTTT
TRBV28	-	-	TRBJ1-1	CASTSQGLNTEAFF	TGTGCCAGCACCTCACAGGGCCTGAACACTGAAGCTTTCTTT
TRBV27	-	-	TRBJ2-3	CASRGPHSTDTQYF	TGTGCCAGCAGGGGGCCCCATAGCACAGATACGCAGTATTTT
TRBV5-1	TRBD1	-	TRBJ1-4	CASSPGGSNEKLFF	TGCGCCAGCAGCCCAGGGGGCTCTAATGAAAAACTGTTTTTT
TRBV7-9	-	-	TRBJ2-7	CASSSGTGRSSYEQYF	TGTGCCAGCAGCTCTGGAACGGGTCGTAGCTCCTACGAGCAGTACTTC
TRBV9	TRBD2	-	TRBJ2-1	CASSVVAGVNEQFF	TGTGCCAGCAGCGTAGTAGCGGGAGTGAATGAGCAGTTCTTC
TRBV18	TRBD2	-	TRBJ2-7	CASSPKRESYYEQYF	TGTGCCAGCTCACCAAAGCGGGAGAGTTACTACGAGCAGTACTTC
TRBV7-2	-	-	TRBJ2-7	CASSSNSYEQYF	TGTGCCAGCAGCTCCAACTCCTACGAGCAGTACTTC
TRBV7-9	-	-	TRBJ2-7	CASSSKGSGDPAYEQYF	TGTGCCAGCAGCTCTAAGGGGTCAGGCGATCCAGCCTACGAGCAGTACTTC
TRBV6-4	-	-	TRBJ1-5	CASSLGKGGNSNQPQHF	TGTGCCAGCAGTCTAGGTAAGGGCGGGAATAGCAATCAGCCCCAGCATTTT
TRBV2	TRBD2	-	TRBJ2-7	CASSQRSGTPTYEQYF	TGTGCCAGCAGCCAAAGGAGCGGGACCCCCACCTACGAGCAGTACTTC
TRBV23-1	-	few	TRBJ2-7	CASSHFDRTPYYEQYF	TGCGCCAGCAGTCATTTCGACAGGACCCCCTACTACGAGCAGTACTTC